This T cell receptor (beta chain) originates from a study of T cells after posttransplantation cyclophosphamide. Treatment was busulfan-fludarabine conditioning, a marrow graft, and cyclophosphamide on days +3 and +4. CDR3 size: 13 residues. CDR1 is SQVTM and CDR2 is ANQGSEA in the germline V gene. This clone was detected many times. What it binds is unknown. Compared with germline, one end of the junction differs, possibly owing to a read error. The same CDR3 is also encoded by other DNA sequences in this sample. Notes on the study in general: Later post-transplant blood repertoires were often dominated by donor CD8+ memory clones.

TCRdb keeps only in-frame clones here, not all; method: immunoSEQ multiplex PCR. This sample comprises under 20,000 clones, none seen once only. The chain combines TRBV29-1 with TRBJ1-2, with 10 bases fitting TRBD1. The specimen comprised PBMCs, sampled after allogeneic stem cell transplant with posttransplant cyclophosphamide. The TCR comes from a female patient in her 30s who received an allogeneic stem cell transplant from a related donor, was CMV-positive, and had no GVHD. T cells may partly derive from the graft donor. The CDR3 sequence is CSVPTGTGEGYTF. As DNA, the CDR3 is TGCAGCGTACCCACCGGGACAGGGGAAGGCTATACCTTC.